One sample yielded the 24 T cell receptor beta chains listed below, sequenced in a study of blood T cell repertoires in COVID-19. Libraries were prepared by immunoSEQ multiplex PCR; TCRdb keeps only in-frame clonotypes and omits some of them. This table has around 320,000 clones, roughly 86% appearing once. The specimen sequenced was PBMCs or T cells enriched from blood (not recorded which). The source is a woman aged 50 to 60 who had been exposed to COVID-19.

The CDR3 protein is CASSRDSRQPQHF. CDR3 bases: TGTGCCAGCAGCCGCGACAGTCGTCAGCCCCAGCATTTT. The chain uses TRBV5-6 and TRBJ1-5, with D tentatively TRBD1 (5 bases). V was shortened by 4 bases and J by 6 bases, with 11 bases between the two germline ends. Germline V lookup: CDR1 SGHDT, CDR2 YYEEEE. The CDR3 is 13 residues long.

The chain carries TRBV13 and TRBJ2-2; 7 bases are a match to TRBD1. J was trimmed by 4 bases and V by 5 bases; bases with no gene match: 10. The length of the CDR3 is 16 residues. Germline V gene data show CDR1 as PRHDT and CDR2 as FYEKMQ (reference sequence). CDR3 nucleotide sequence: TGTGCCAGCAGCCCTCTCCAGACAGGGTTCACCGGGGAGCTGTTTTTT. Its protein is CASSPLQTGFTGELFF.

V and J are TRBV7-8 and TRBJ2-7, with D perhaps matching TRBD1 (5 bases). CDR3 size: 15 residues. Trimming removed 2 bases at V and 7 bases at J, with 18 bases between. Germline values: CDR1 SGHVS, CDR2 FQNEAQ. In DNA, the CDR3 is TGTGCCAGCAGCTTAAGTATGCAGGGTGGGTTAGAGCAGTACTTC. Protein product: CASSLSMQGGLEQYF.

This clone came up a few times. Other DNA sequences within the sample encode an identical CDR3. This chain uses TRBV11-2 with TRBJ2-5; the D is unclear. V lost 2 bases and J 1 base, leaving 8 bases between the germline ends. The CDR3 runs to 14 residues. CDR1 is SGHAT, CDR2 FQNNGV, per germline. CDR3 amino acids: CASSLPGVQETQYF. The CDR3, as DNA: TGTGCCAGCAGCTTACCCGGAGTCCAAGAGACCCAGTACTTC.

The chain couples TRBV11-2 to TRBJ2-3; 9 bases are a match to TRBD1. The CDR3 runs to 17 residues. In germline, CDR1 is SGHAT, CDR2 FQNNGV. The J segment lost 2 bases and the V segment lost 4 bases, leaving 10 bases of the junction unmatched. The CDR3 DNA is TGTGCCAGCAGCTCGGTAGGGACAGGGCCTCTCACAGATACGCAGTATTTT. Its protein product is CASSSVGTGPLTDTQYF.

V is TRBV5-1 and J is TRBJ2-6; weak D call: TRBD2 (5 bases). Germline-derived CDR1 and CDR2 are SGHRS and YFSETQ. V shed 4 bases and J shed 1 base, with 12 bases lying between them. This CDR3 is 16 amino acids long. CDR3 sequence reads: CASSRDGESGANVLTF. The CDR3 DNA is TGCGCCAGCAGCCGAGACGGGGAATCTGGGGCCAACGTCCTGACTTTC.

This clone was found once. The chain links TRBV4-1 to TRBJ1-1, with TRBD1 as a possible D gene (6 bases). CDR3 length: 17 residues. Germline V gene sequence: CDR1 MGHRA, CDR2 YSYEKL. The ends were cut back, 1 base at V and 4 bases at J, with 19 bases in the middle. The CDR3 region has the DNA TGCGCCAGCAGCCAAGGGCAGGGGAGAGAGTTCCTCACTGAAGCTTTCTTT. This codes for CASSQGQGREFLTEAFF.

CDR3 loop: CASTEGQNYEQYF. The CDR3 DNA follows: TGTGCCAGCACTGAGGGACAGAACTACGAGCAGTACTTC. The chain combines TRBV28 with TRBJ2-7; 7 bases match TRBD1. Germline V gene sequence: CDR1 MDHEN, CDR2 SYDVKM. V gave up 7 bases and J gave up 3 bases; unmatched junction bases: 6. This CDR3 has 13 residues.

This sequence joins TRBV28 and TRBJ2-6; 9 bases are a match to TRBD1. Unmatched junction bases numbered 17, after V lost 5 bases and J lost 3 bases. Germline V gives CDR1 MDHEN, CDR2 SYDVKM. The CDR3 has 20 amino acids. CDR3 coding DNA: TGTGCCAGCAGTCGGGTGTTTGGGACAGGGCTTGATGGTGGGGCCAACGTCCTGACTTTC. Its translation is CASSRVFGTGLDGGANVLTF.

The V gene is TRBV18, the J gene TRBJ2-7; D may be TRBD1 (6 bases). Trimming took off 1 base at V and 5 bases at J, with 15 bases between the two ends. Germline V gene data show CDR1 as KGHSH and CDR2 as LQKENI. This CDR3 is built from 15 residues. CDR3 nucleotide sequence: TGTGCCAGCTCACCACGTATCGCGGACAGCAACGAGCAGTACTTC. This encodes CASSPRIADSNEQYF.

The DNA for the CDR3 is TGTGCCAGCGCCGGACAGCTGAACACTGAAGCTTTCTTT. This translates into CASAGQLNTEAFF. This chain joins TRBV27 and TRBJ1-1; maybe TRBD1 (6 bases). CDR1 and CDR2 from the germline V gene are MNHEY and SMNVEV (reference sequence). V was shortened by 8 bases and J by 0 bases, with 10 bases between the two germline ends. The CDR3 totals 13 residues.

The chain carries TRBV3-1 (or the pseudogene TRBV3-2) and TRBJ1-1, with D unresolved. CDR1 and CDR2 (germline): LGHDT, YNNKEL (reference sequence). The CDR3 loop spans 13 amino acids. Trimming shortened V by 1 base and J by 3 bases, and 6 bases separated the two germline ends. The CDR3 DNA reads TGTGCCAGCAGCCAAGTACACCACACTGAAGCTTTCTTT. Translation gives CASSQVHHTEAFF.

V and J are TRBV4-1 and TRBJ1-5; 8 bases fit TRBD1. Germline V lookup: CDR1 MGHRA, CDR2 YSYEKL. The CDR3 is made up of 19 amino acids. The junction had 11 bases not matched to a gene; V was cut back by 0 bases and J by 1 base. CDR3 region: CASSQESQGALVSNQPQHF. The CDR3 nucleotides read TGCGCCAGCAGCCAAGAGTCCCAGGGGGCTCTCGTAAGCAATCAGCCCCAGCATTTT.

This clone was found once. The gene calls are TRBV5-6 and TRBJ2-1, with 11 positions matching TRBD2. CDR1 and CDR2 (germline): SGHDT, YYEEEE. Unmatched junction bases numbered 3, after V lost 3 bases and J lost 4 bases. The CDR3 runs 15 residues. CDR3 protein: CASSYSGGAYNEQFF. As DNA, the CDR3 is TGTGCCAGCAGCTATAGCGGGGGGGCGTACAATGAGCAGTTCTTC.

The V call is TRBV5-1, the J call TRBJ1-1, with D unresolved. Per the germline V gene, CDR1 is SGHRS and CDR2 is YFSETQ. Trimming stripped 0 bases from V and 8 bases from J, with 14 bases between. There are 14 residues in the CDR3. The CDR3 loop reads CASSLVRGGREAFF. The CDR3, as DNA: TGCGCCAGCAGCTTGGTACGGGGTGGCCGAGAAGCTTTCTTT.

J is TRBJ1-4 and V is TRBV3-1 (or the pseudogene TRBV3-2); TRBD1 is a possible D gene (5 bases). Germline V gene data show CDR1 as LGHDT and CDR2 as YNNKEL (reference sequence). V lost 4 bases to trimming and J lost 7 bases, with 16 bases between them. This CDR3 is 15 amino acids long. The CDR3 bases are TGTGCCAGCAGCCCCGGACACGGGAGTAGTGAAAAACTGTTTTTT. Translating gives CASSPGHGSSEKLFF.

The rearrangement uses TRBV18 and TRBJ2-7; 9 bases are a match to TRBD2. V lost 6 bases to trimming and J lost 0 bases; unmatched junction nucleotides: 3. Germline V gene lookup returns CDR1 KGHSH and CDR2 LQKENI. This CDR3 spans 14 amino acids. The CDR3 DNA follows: TGTGCCAGCTCGATAGCGGGGGACTCCTACGAGCAGTACTTC. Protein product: CASSIAGDSYEQYF.

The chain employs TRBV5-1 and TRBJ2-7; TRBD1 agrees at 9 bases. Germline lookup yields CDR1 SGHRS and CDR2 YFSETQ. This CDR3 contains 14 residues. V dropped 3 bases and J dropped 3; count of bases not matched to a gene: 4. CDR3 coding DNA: TGCGCCAGCAGCTGGGAGACAGGGGGCTACGAGCAGTACTTC. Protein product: CASSWETGGYEQYF.

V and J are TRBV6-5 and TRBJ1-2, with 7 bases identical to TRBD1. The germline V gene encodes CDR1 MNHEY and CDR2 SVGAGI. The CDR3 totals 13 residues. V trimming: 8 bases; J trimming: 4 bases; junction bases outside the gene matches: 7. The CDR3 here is CASYNRDSYGYTF. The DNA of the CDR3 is TGTGCCAGCTACAACCGGGACAGCTATGGCTACACCTTC.

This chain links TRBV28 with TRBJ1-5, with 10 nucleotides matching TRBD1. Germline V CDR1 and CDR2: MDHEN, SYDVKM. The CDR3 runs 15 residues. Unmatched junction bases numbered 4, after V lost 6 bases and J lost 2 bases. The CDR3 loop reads CASSGTGVGNQPQHF. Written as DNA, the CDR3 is TGTGCCAGCAGCGGGACAGGGGTGGGCAATCAGCCCCAGCATTTT.

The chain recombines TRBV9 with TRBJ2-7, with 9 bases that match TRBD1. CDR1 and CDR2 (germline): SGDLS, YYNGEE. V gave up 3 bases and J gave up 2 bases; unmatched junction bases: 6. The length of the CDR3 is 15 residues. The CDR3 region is CASSDRQGEAYEQYF. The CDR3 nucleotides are TGTGCCAGCAGCGACCGACAGGGGGAAGCCTACGAGCAGTACTTC.

CDR3 protein: CAWGAGGTQYF. The CDR3 DNA is TGTGCCTGGGGCGCGGGGGGTACGCAGTATTTT. J is TRBJ2-3 and V is TRBV30; 8 bases fit TRBD2. Trimming took 5 bases from V and 8 from J; bases not matched to a gene: 3. Germline CDR1 GTSNPN, CDR2 SVGIG (reference sequence). The CDR3 has 11 amino acids.

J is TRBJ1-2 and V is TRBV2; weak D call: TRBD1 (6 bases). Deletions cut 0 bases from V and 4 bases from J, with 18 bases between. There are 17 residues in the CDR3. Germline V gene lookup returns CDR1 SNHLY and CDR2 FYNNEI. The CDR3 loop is CASSEAMGGHFFYGYTF. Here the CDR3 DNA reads TGTGCCAGCAGTGAAGCGATGGGGGGGCACTTCTTCTATGGCTACACCTTC. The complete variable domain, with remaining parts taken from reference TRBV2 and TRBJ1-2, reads EPEVTQTPSHQVTQMGQEVILRCVPISNHLYFYWYRQILGQKVEFLVSFYNNEISEKSEIFDDQFSVERPDGSNFTLKIRSTKLEDSAMYFCASSEAMGGHFFYGYTFGSGTRLTVV.

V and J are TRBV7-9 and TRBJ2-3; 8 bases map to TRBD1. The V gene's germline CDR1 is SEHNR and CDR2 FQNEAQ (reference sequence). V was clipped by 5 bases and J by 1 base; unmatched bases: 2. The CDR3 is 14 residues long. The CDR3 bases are TGTGCCAGCAGCCTGACAGGGGGCACAGATACGCAGTATTTT. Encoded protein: CASSLTGGTDTQYF.